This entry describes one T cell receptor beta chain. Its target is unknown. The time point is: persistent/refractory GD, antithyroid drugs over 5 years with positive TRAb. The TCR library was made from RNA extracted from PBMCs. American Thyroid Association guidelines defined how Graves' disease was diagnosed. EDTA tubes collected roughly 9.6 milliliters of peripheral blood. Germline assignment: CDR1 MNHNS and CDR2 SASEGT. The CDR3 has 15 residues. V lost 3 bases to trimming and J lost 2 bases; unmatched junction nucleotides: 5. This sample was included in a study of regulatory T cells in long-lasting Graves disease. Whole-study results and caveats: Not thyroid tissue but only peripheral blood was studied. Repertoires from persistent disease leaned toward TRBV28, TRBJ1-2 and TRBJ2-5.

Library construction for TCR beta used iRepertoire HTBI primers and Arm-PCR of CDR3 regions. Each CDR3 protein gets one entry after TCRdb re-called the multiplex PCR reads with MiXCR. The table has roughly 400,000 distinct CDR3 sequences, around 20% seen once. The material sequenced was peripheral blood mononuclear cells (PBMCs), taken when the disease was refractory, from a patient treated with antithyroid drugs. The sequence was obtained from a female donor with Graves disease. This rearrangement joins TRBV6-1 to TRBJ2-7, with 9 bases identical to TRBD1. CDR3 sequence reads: CASSELGQGTYEQYF. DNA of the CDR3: TGTGCCAGCAGTGAGCTTGGACAGGGGACCTACGAGCAGTACTTC.